The TCR beta chain described here comes from a study of T cells in Graves' hyperthyroidism and ophthalmopathy. Study results and caveats: Within blood appeared most thyroid clonotypes that had expanded above 0.001.

For Graves' hyperthyroidism to be stable, ophthalmopathy could not progress within 18 months. Fresh peripheral blood, roughly 10 ml of it, supplied the PBMCs. This clonotype was detected a few times. Its matching antigen is unknown. Amplification yielded TCR beta CDR3 regions, with RNA transcripts as the source. HTBI primers were used for first-round RT-PCR of the TCR CDR3. MiXCR, run by TCRdb on the multiplex PCR reads, gives a single entry per CDR3 protein. Of some 760,000 distinct CDR3 sequences listed, 14% are singletons. The CDR3 covers 11 residues. After removal of 3 bases from V and 9 bases from J, the junction contained 3 bases not matched to a gene. From germline, CDR1 is DFQATT and CDR2 SNEGSKA (reference sequence).

This chain links TRBV20-1 with TRBJ2-3; 7 nucleotides line up with TRBD2. Sequences were obtained from blood. The sequence was obtained from a woman aged 18-29 years with Graves' hyperthyroidism. DNA of the CDR3: TGCAGTGCTAGGACTAGCCAAACGCAGTATTTT. Translating it yields CSARTSQTQYF.